This TCR beta chain is drawn from a study of T cell responses to AZD1222 COVID-19 vaccine (dated by TCRdb to the early 2020s). About the investigation overall: A total of just over 230 trial participants underwent TCR sequencing, of whom 207 received two doses of AZD1222 and roughly 25 received two doses of the MenACWY control vaccine. Trial participants were enrolled by age into 18-55, 56-69 and 70-plus year subgroups, with roughly 160, 29 and 62 TCR-sequenced participants respectively.

This clone was seen only a few times. Its antigen is currently not known. There are no base qualities to consult, and no much larger clone falls within one base. Its CDR3 holds 12 amino acids, cysteine through phenylalanine. The only DNA kept is the CDR3, 36 bases in frame from the first base. Trimming removed 3 bases from V and 6 bases from J; the gene matches leave 2 bases unexplained. CDR1 and CDR2 were assigned from the germline V gene as SGDLS and YYNGEE. Reading the label with the study, this specimen's time point is: about 28 days (+/-7) after the second vaccine dose. AZD1222 recipients given second doses at about 4 weeks or at about 12 weeks were pooled, since spike-specific TCR depth and breadth were not found to differ between the two schedules. The vaccinee samples were drawn from two UK trials, COV001 and COV002, one of which was a single-blind randomized controlled phase 2/3 trial testing AZD1222 (ChAdOx1 nCoV-19) in healthy adults. For TCRbeta chain sequencing, PBMC samples were collected from trial participants at day 0 and at day 28 after the second dose.

The CDR3 regions of human TCRbeta chains were analyzed by immunosequencing. Per the source publication's procedure: TCRs in the repertoires were matched against a reference library of SARS-CoV-2-specific TCRs that had been generated with the MIRA antigen-specificity platform. Breadth was defined as the fraction of unique TCRs that were SARS-CoV-2-associated, and depth was defined as the fraction of total T cells that were SARS-CoV-2-associated. Using the MIRA data, each spike-specific TCR was assigned both to the spike region to which the TCR was reactive and to a CD4 or CD8 class. Log10-transformed breadth and depth values were compared by one-way ANOVA with Sidak's multiple comparisons tests. Drawn from immuneACCESS, this table holds only the in-frame rearrangements with V and J called that TCRdb kept. Clones are partly lost; checked studies trace under half to an unresolved V gene and leave the rest unexplained. The V and J calls and the clone size are those of that table, but D and trimming were determined from the DNA. Counted in this sample were tens of thousands of clones; about four fifths of them appeared once. 11% to 15% of the sample goes to the ten largest clones.

Points the paper makes about the study in general: Nearly half of unique spike-specific TCRs reportedly recognized epitopes outside regions mutated in the B.1.351 and B.1.1.7 variants. After two AZD1222 doses, spike-specific TCR breadth and depth were significantly higher than at day 0 and than in MenACWY recipients. The 56-69-year group was small, and its depth increase did not reach significance, likely because of low power. Because no samples from the day 14 peak response were available, repertoires could be characterized only after the peak T cell response. Most participants were white British and females outnumbered males, and the authors suggested that clonal diversity may have been underestimated. The whole spike protein was spanned by vaccine-associated CD4 TCRs, and dominant responses were seen in regions 160-218 and 743-854. Conclusions about previously exposed vaccinees are limited because only five or six AZD1222 recipients were SARS-CoV-2 seropositive at baseline.

The sequence came from an adult who received the AZD1222 COVID-19 vaccine. The material sequenced was peripheral blood, taken 28 days after the second AZD1222 dose. The rearrangement joined TRBV9 to TRBJ2-7, with 8 bases in between that match TRBD1. The CDR3 reads as follows: CASSATGGEQYF. The DNA reads as follows: TGTGCCAGCAGCGCCACAGGGGGCGAGCAGTACTTC.